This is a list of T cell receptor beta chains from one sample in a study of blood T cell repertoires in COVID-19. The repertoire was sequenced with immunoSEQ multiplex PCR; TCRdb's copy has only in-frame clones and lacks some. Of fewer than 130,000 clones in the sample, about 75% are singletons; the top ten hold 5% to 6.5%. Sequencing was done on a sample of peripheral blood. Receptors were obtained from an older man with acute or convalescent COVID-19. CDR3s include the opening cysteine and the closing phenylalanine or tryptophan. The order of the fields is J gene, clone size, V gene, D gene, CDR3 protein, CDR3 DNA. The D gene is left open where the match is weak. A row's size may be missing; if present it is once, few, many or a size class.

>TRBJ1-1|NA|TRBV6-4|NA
CATRKEGNTEAFF
TGTGCCACACGAAAGGAGGGGAACACTGAAGCTTTCTTT
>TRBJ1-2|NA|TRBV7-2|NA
CASSTRQLSNYGYTF
TGTGCCAGCAGCACGCGACAGCTTTCCAACTATGGCTACACCTTC
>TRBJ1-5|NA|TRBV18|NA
CASSQGTNYQPQHF
TGTGCCAGCTCACAGGGGACAAATTATCAGCCCCAGCATTTT
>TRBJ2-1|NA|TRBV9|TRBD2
CASSVKLAGINEQFF
TGTGCCAGCAGCGTAAAGCTAGCGGGGATTAATGAGCAGTTCTTC
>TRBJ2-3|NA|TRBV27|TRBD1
CASSLYRGADTQYF
TGTGCCAGCAGTTTATACAGGGGCGCAGATACGCAGTATTTT
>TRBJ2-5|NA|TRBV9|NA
CASSVDRGGIQETQYF
TGTGCCAGCAGCGTAGATCGAGGAGGGATCCAAGAGACCCAGTACTTC
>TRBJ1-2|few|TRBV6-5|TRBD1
CASSPQTGLGYGYTF
TGTGCCAGCAGTCCCCAGACAGGGTTAGGCTATGGCTACACCTTC
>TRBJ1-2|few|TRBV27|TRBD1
CASSSRVGQGKTYGYTF
TGTGCCAGCAGTTCCAGGGTGGGACAGGGGAAAACTTATGGCTACACCTTC
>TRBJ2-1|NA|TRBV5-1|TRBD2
CASSLGASGRFVTEQFF
TGCGCCAGCAGCTTGGGGGCTAGCGGGAGATTTGTCACTGAGCAGTTCTTC
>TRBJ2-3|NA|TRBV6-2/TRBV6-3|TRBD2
CASSPLAGGPSGDTQYF
TGTGCCAGCAGCCCATTAGCGGGAGGGCCCTCGGGAGATACGCAGTATTTT
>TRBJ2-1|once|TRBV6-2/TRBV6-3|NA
CASSLQAGNEQFF
TGTGCCAGCAGTCTGCAGGCCGGCAATGAGCAGTTCTTC
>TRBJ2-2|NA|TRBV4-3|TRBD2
CASSPGTSGSARELFF
TGCGCCAGCAGCCCAGGGACTAGCGGGAGTGCGAGGGAGCTGTTTTTT
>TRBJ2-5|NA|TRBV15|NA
CATSRGGLEYF
TGTGCCACCAGCAGAGGTGGACTCGAGTACTTC
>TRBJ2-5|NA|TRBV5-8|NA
CASSLVRGPRGETQYF
TGTGCCAGCAGCTTGGTTCGCGGCCCTAGGGGAGAGACCCAGTACTTC
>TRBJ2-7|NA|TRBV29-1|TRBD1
CSVEDSRQGTYEQYF
TGCAGCGTTGAAGATAGCCGACAGGGGACCTACGAGCAGTACTTC
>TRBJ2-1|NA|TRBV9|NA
CASSVAGGTHNEQFF
TGTGCCAGCAGCGTAGCTGGCGGGACCCACAATGAGCAGTTCTTC
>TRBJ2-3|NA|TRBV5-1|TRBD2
CASSLPSLASDTQYF
TGCGCCAGCAGCTTGCCCTCACTAGCGTCAGATACGCAGTATTTT
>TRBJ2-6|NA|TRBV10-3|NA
CAISERGIGANVLTF
TGTGCCATCAGTGAGAGGGGGATTGGGGCCAACGTCCTGACTTTC
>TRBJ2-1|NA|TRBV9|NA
CASSVAGGAETEQFF
TGTGCCAGCAGCGTAGCTGGGGGCGCGGAAACTGAGCAGTTCTTC
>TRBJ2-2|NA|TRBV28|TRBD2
CASSSPWGGGYTGELFF
TGTGCCAGCAGTTCCCCTTGGGGGGGAGGGTACACCGGGGAGCTGTTTTTT
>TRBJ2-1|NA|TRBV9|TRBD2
CASSARTSGFNEQFF
TGTGCCAGCAGCGCCCGGACTAGCGGCTTTAATGAGCAGTTCTTC
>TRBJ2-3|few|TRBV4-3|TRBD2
CASSQEGLAGDTQYF
TGCGCCAGCAGCCAAGAAGGACTAGCGGGAGATACGCAGTATTTT
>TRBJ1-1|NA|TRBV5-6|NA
CASSSTGNGRTFF
TGTGCCAGCAGCTCCACAGGGAATGGGCGGACTTTCTTT
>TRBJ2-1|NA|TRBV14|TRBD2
CASSQRGLAGPQPGNEQFF
TGTGCCAGCAGCCAAAGGGGACTAGCGGGACCCCAACCCGGCAATGAGCAGTTCTTC
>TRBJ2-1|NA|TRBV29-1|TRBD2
CSVAAGGPGNEQFF
TGCAGCGTTGCCGCGGGAGGGCCGGGGAATGAGCAGTTCTTC
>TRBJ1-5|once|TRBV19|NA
CASRAIEGRSGSNQPQHF
TGTGCCAGTAGAGCAATAGAGGGTCGGTCAGGCTCGAATCAGCCCCAGCATTTT
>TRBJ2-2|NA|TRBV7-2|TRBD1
CASSLDREYTGELFF
TGTGCCAGCAGCCTCGACAGGGAGTACACCGGGGAGCTGTTTTTT
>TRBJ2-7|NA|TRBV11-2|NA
CASKRDSLPLRGSYEQYF
TGTGCCAGCAAACGGGACTCCCTTCCCCTCCGGGGCTCCTACGAGCAGTACTTC
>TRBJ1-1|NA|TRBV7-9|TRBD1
CASSPGQGLEAFF
TGTGCCAGCAGCCCCGGACAGGGACTTGAAGCTTTCTTT
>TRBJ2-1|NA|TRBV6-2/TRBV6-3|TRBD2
CASIPLGGLAGPSSYNEQFF
TGTGCCAGCATCCCATTGGGGGGACTAGCGGGTCCAAGCTCCTACAATGAGCAGTTCTTC
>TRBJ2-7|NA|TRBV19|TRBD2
CASSISGTSGTSEQYF
TGTGCCAGTAGTATCAGCGGGACTAGCGGGACATCCGAGCAGTACTTC